This TCR beta chain is drawn from a study of cytomegalovirus exposure and HLA in healthy donors. Regarding this clone: What it binds is not known.

The PCR ran on 60 Vbeta and 13 Jbeta primers. The assay was immunoSEQ multiplex PCR, and TCRdb's table has in-frame clones only and misses some. The sample consists of 150,000 or so clones, approximately 78% of them appearing once. Study-wide results and limits: Most CMV-associated TCR beta chains were later found to appear HLA-restricted.

The sequenced sample was PBMCs. The sequence came from a woman aged 18-35 years in good health and CMV-seronegative.

CDR3 sequence (DNA): TGTGCCAGCAGCTTGGCCGTCTCCCCGGGGCCCCAGCATTTT. It encodes CASSLAVSPGPQHF. The V and J genes are TRBV5-5 and TRBJ1-5, with D uncertain. This CDR3 region has 14 residues. The V gene's germline CDR1 is SGHKS and CDR2 YYEKEE (reference sequence). V was shortened by 0 bases and J by 9 bases, with 13 bases between the two germline ends.